These 15 T cell receptor beta chains share one sample of origin, sequenced in a study of cytomegalovirus exposure and HLA in healthy donors. PCR amplification relied on 60 Vbeta primers (plus 13 Jbeta primers). Sequencing used immunoSEQ multiplex PCR; TCRdb keeps in-frame clones, though not all of them. The top ten clones hold 8.5% to 10% of a sample with over 90,000 clones, approximately 80% of them seen once. The sample taken for sequencing was PBMCs. These TCRs come from a male donor in good health and CMV-seropositive.

This clone has a single count. V gene TRBV29-1 combines with J gene TRBJ2-3, with 9 bases fitting TRBD1. The CDR3 spans 15 residues. J lost 3 bases, V lost 6 bases, and 10 bases had no gene match. Germline loops: CDR1 SQVTM, CDR2 ANQGSEA. The CDR3 DNA reads as TGCAGCGTCCACCCTCCGGGACAGGGTACAGATACGCAGTATTTT. It is translated as CSVHPPGQGTDTQYF.

This sequence joins TRBV19 and TRBJ2-3; 9 nucleotides agree with TRBD1. After removal of 5 bases from V and 1 base from J, the junction contained 4 bases not matched to a gene. CDR1 LNHDA and CDR2 SQIVND come from the germline V gene (reference sequence). The CDR3 has 15 amino acids. The CDR3 region has the DNA TGTGCCAGTAGTGACTGGACAGGGGGCACAGATACGCAGTATTTT. Its protein is CASSDWTGGTDTQYF.

The chain couples TRBV11-2 to TRBJ2-3; 15 bases match TRBD2. This CDR3 has 16 amino acids. V trimming: 1 base; J trimming: 5 bases; junction bases outside the gene matches: 1. Germline CDR1 and CDR2: SGHAT and FQNNGV. The CDR3 sequence is CASSLGGLAGGDTQYF. As DNA, the CDR3 is TGTGCCAGCAGCTTAGGGGGACTAGCGGGAGGAGATACGCAGTATTTT.

In DNA, the CDR3 is TGTGCCAGCAGCTTAATTCAAGGGTCAGGGGGCAAGAATGAGCAGTTCTTC. This sequence encodes CASSLIQGSGGKNEQFF. J is TRBJ2-1 and V is TRBV11-3; 8 bases agree with TRBD1. The germline gives CDR1 SGHNT, CDR2 YENEEA. The J segment lost 7 bases and the V segment lost 2 bases, leaving 13 bases of the junction unmatched. This CDR3 region has 17 residues.

The chain recombines TRBV18 with TRBJ2-7, with D possibly TRBD2 on 6 matching bases. V lost 0 bases and J 1 base, leaving 10 bases between the germline ends. The CDR3 loop spans 15 amino acids. CDR1 and CDR2 from the germline V gene are KGHSH and LQKENI. CDR3 loop: CASSPPVGGSYEQYF. The CDR3 DNA sequence: TGTGCCAGCTCACCACCAGTCGGGGGATCCTACGAGCAGTACTTC. Based on the CDR3 plus reference TRBV18 and TRBJ2-7, the full variable domain is NAGVMQNPRHLVRRRGQEARLRCSPMKGHSHVYWYRQLPEEGLKFMVYLQKENIIDESGMPKERFSAEFPKEGPSILRIQQVVRGDSAAYFCASSPPVGGSYEQYFGPGTRLTVT.

The chain couples TRBV7-9 to TRBJ1-2; 8 positions agree with TRBD1. The CDR3 has 14 amino acids. Germline CDR1 is SEHNR and CDR2 is FQNEAQ (reference sequence). V was clipped by 4 bases and J by 2 bases; unmatched bases: 3. The DNA for the CDR3 is TGTGCCAGCAGCTCGCGGACAGGGAACTATGGCTACACCTTC. This codes for CASSSRTGNYGYTF.

The chain uses TRBV19 and TRBJ2-7; a possible D gene is TRBD2 (6 bases). CDR1 and CDR2 from the germline V gene are LNHDA and SQIVND (reference sequence). The germline V and J ends were trimmed by 1 base and 0 bases, with 10 bases remaining between them. CDR3 length: 15 amino acids. The CDR3 loop reads CASSIAPGVSYEQYF. CDR3 nucleotide sequence: TGTGCCAGTAGTATAGCGCCGGGGGTCTCCTACGAGCAGTACTTC.

The J gene is TRBJ1-2, the V gene TRBV4-2; D is undetermined. V shed 1 base and J shed 8 bases, with 17 bases lying between them. CDR3 length: 15 residues. Looked up from germline, CDR1 is LGHNA and CDR2 is YNFKEQ. CDR3 DNA: TGTGCCAGCAGCCAAGCCCGCCAGCGGTACATCGGCTACACCTTC. This gives the protein CASSQARQRYIGYTF.

The chain uses TRBV9 and TRBJ1-3; D is ambiguous. CDR3 length: 16 amino acids. The V gene's germline CDR1 is SGDLS and CDR2 YYNGEE. V was cut by 0 bases and J by 3 bases, with 13 bases left in between. This chain's CDR3 is CASSVGAFDVGNTIYF. Here the CDR3 DNA reads TGTGCCAGCAGCGTAGGGGCTTTCGATGTTGGAAACACCATATATTTT.

This clone was seen only a few times. The J gene is TRBJ2-1, the V gene TRBV11-2, with 10 bases identical to TRBD2. The V gene end was trimmed by 5 bases and the J gene end by 10 bases; junction bases not matched to a gene: 11. CDR1 and CDR2 from the germline V gene are SGHAT and FQNNGV. The CDR3 spans 15 residues. The CDR3 loop reads CASSPAGGPSGEQFF. The CDR3 bases are TGTGCCAGCAGCCCAGCGGGGGGGCCTTCCGGGGAGCAGTTCTTC.

This chain joins TRBV18 and TRBJ2-2, with D tentatively TRBD2 (6 bases). Germline V CDR1 and CDR2: KGHSH, LQKENI. This CDR3 has 15 residues. V was cut by 2 bases and J by 4 bases, with 11 bases left in between. The chain's CDR3 is CASSPMETSTGELFF. The DNA of the CDR3 is TGTGCCAGCTCACCAATGGAGACTAGCACCGGGGAGCTGTTTTTT.

This clone was seen more than once but under ten times. The rearrangement joins TRBV28 to TRBJ1-1; 7 bases are shared with TRBD1. This CDR3 has 13 residues. Germline-derived CDR1 and CDR2 are MDHEN and SYDVKM. J gave up 4 bases and V 6 bases, and 5 bases lay outside the gene matches. The DNA for the CDR3 is TGTGCCAGCAGGCCGGGACAGCCCACTGAAGCTTTCTTT. Its translation: CASRPGQPTEAFF.

The chain combines TRBV4-3 with TRBJ1-4; 11 bases agree with TRBD1. The CDR3 spans 17 residues. Germline trimming cut 0 bases from V and 7 bases from J; bases unmatched to any gene: 7. The germline V gene has CDR1 LGHNA and CDR2 YSLEER. The CDR3 reads CASSQEGAGTGGEKLFF. The CDR3 nucleotides are TGCGCCAGCAGCCAAGAGGGGGCAGGGACAGGGGGTGAAAAACTGTTTTTT.

The rearrangement uses TRBV27 and TRBJ2-3; D is ambiguous. Trimming cost V 1 base and J 0 bases, with 5 bases left between them. CDR1 is MNHEY, CDR2 SMNVEV, per germline (reference sequence). This CDR3 has 14 residues. For the CDR3, the DNA is TGTGCCAGCAGTTTATACAGCAGCACAGATACGCAGTATTTT. It yields the protein CASSLYSSTDTQYF.

The rearrangement joins TRBV19 to TRBJ2-1; 9 bases fit TRBD2. Germline-derived CDR1 and CDR2 are LNHDA and SQIVND (reference sequence). With 5 bases clipped from V and 10 bases from J, the junction kept 9 bases outside the gene matches. The CDR3 covers 14 residues. In DNA form, the CDR3 reads TGTGCCAGTAGTCCCGTAGCGGGAGCGGGCGAGCAGTTCTTC. The encoded protein is CASSPVAGAGEQFF.